This T cell receptor (beta chain) was recovered during a study of T-cell memory formation after mild COVID-19. Whole-study findings and limits: The main location of contracting CD4+ clones was CM and EM, and that of contracting CD8+ clones was EMRA. Balance between CD4 and CD8 was seen in clones contracting day 15 to 85, and a CD4+ lean was seen in later expanders.

With respect to this clonotype: Antigen unknown.

TCRdb reprocessed the 5' RACE reads via MiXCR and lists one record per CDR3 protein. The sample comprises 350,000 to 450,000 distinct CDR3 sequences, 20% to 25% of which are singletons, and roughly 9.7% rests with the top ten. V gave up 1 base and J gave up 3 bases, with 13 bases separating them. The CDR3 is 14 amino acids. From germline, CDR1 is DFQATT and CDR2 SNEGSKA (reference sequence). Sequencing was done on a sample of PBMCs or a T cell subset sorted from them (not recorded which). The sequence was obtained from an adult woman who had mild COVID-19 (a few samples of this study predate the infection). Cell type and time point are not known. The chain uses TRBV20-1 and TRBJ2-7, with D tentatively TRBD1 (5 bases). This CDR3 reads CSARAQGQSYEQYF. DNA for the CDR3: TGCAGTGCTAGAGCCCAGGGCCAAAGCTACGAGCAGTACTTC.